This TCR beta chain was retrieved from a study of T cells expressing NK-cell markers. Background on the study: Repertoires of TCR beta were obtained from T cells sorted as CD3+CD56+NKG2C+, CD3+CD56+NKG2C- and CD3+CD56-NKG2C+.

A 5'RACE template switching approach incorporating UMIs was used to make TCR beta cDNA. No DNA is given; TCRdb re-called the 5' RACE reads and lists each CDR3 protein once. The sample's table shows roughly 450,000 distinct CDR3 sequences. CDR3 length equals 14 residues. Germline V CDR1 and CDR2: LGHNA, YNFKEQ. This chain connects TRBV4-2 to TRBJ2-7. The receptor comes from a woman in her forties or fifties in good health. The source material was blood T cells: a sorted CD56 or NKG2C T cell subset, CD4+ or CD8+ T cells, or bulk PBMC T cells (not recorded which). CDR3 residues: CASSQDHNSYEQYF.